A selection of T cell receptor beta chains follows, all from one sample in a study of type 1 regulatory T cells. The antigens of these receptors remain unknown. TCRdb called the reads again in MiXCR, with one record for every CDR3 protein. The top ten hold roughly 8% of the sample, which has roughly 40,000 distinct CDR3 sequences, 9.5% to 15% seen once. Sequencing was done on a sample of cultured non-Tr1 T cells, either the whole culture or a sorted T cell fraction (not recorded which). Receptor source: a human donor in good health. Each CDR3 is given with its conserved first and last residue. The D gene is left open where the match is weak. Not all rows give a size; the values are once, few, many and, for expanded clones, a class.

clone_size	d_call	v_call	j_call	cdr3_nt	cdr3_aa
few	NA	TRBV7-6	TRBJ2-1	TGTGCCAGCAGCTTAGCGGTGCCAGGTGGTAACAATGAGCAGTTCTTC	CASSLAVPGGNNEQFF
NA	TRBD1	TRBV29-1	TRBJ2-7	TGCAGCGCCGTGGGGACAGACTACGAGCAGTACTTC	CSAVGTDYEQYF
few	NA	TRBV5-1	TRBJ2-2	TGCGCCAGCAGCTTGCGGGGTACGGGGACCGGGGAGCTGTTTTTT	CASSLRGTGTGELFF
NA	NA	TRBV5-1	TRBJ1-6	TGCGCCAGCAGCTTGGGGTCAGGGAAGAATGATTCACCCCTCCACTTT	CASSLGSGKNDSPLHF
NA	TRBD1	TRBV5-1	TRBJ2-5	TGCGCCAGCAGCCGGGACAGGGTTGAGACCCAGTACTTC	CASSRDRVETQYF
many	NA	TRBV20-1	TRBJ2-1	TGCAGTGCCGATACCACAGGGTCAATTGAGCAGTTCTTC	CSADTTGSIEQFF
NA	TRBD2	TRBV5-4	TRBJ2-3	TGTGCCAGCAGCTTATGGACTAGCGGGAACGGAGATACGCAGTATTTT	CASSLWTSGNGDTQYF
many	TRBD2	TRBV5-1	TRBJ2-5	TGCGCCAGCAGCTTGGAGTTAGCGGGAGCAGGGGGGACCCAGTACTTC	CASSLELAGAGGTQYF
few	TRBD1	TRBV10-3	TRBJ2-7	TGTGCCATCAGTGGACCGGGACAGGGTATCTACGAGCAGTACTTC	CAISGPGQGIYEQYF
many	TRBD1	TRBV28	TRBJ1-5	TGTGCCACCATACCGGGACAGTTTTATCAGCCCCAGCATTTT	CATIPGQFYQPQHF
many	TRBD1	TRBV29-1	TRBJ1-3	TGCAGCGTCCGGACAGGGGACGCCATATATTTT	CSVRTGDAIYF
many	NA	TRBV12-3/TRBV12-4	TRBJ1-1	TGTGCCAGCAGTTTGGTCCATGGCGGCGAAGCTTTCTTT	CASSLVHGGEAFF
medium-sized	NA	TRBV6-6	TRBJ1-1	TGTGCCAGCAGTTCGGACGGACTGAACACTGAAGCTTTCTTT	CASSSDGLNTEAFF
many	NA	TRBV6-5	TRBJ1-1	TGTGCCAGCAGCCGACGTGGGGCCACTGAAGCTTTCTTT	CASSRRGATEAFF
few	NA	TRBV7-2	TRBJ1-5	TGTGCCAGCAGTACTCAGCGGGGTCAGCCCCAGCATTTT	CASSTQRGQPQHF
NA	NA	TRBV29-1	TRBJ2-1	TGCAGCGTTGCGCTCACCGGGCCTTACAATGAGCAGTTCTTC	CSVALTGPYNEQFF
many	TRBD2	TRBV5-1	TRBJ2-3	TGCGCCAGCAGCTTGGCCCTAGCGGGAGGGCCAGGAATTACAGATACGCAGTATTTT	CASSLALAGGPGITDTQYF
NA	TRBD1	TRBV5-4	TRBJ1-4	TGTGCCAGCAGTAGACAGGGGGCGTCGGCTAATGAAAAACTGTTTTTT	CASSRQGASANEKLFF
many	TRBD1	TRBV27	TRBJ2-1	TGTGCCAGCGGGGGACAGAGCTCCTACAATGAGCAGTTCTTC	CASGGQSSYNEQFF
many	NA	TRBV18	TRBJ2-4	TGTGCCAGCTCGCCTAAGGGCGAGAGTAGCATTCAGTACTTC	CASSPKGESSIQYF
few	NA	TRBV18	TRBJ2-7	TGTGCCAGCTCACCACCGGGATCTATCTACGAGCAGTACTTC	CASSPPGSIYEQYF
NA	TRBD2	TRBV30	TRBJ2-4	TGTGCCTGGAGTGTACTGAGCGGGGTTATGGGAAACATTCAGTACTTC	CAWSVLSGVMGNIQYF
medium-sized	NA	TRBV28	TRBJ2-2	TGTGCCAGCAGTTCCTTCGGGTCGAACACCGGGGAGCTGTTTTTT	CASSSFGSNTGELFF
NA	NA	TRBV20-1	TRBJ2-4	TGCAGTGCTAGGTTAGCCAAAAACATTCAGTGCTTC	CSARLAKNIQCF
many	NA	TRBV3-1	TRBJ2-1	TGTGCCAGCAGCCAAGCCACCTACAATGAGCAGTTCTTC	CASSQATYNEQFF
many	TRBD1	TRBV20-1	TRBJ1-1	TGCAGTGCTAGAGACCGGTACAGGGGGCGAACTGAAGCTTTCTTT	CSARDRYRGRTEAFF
many	NA	TRBV27	TRBJ2-2	TGTGCCAGCAGTTTATTCCGGACTGGGGAGCTGTTTTTT	CASSLFRTGELFF
NA	NA	TRBV18	TRBJ2-1	TGTGCCAGCTCACCGAGCGGGCGCTACAATGAGCAGTTCTTC	CASSPSGRYNEQFF
few	NA	TRBV5-4	TRBJ2-3	TGTGCCAGCAGCTCCAACCCAGCCTTCACAGATACGCAGTATTTT	CASSSNPAFTDTQYF
many	TRBD1	TRBV20-1	TRBJ1-5	TGCAGTGCTGCGGGACAGGGAGATCAGCCCCAGCATTTT	CSAAGQGDQPQHF
NA	NA	TRBV27	TRBJ2-1	TGTGCCAGCAGTTACCGGGTGAGCTCCTACAATGAGCAGTTCTTC	CASSYRVSSYNEQFF
many	NA	TRBV7-8	TRBJ1-2	TGTGCCAGCAGCTTTCGGGGCACCTATGGCTACACCTTC	CASSFRGTYGYTF
NA	TRBD1	TRBV19	TRBJ2-5	TGTGCCAGTAGGGGGAGGGACAGGGCCTTCAAAGAGACCCAGTACTTC	CASRGRDRAFKETQYF
many	NA	TRBV5-1	TRBJ2-1	TGCGCCAGCAGCCTGGACGGGGTTACGTACAATGAGCAGTTCTTC	CASSLDGVTYNEQFF
many	TRBD2	TRBV6-6	TRBJ2-7	TGTGCCAGCAGTTCCCCGGGACTAGCGAACTACGAGCAGTACTTC	CASSSPGLANYEQYF
many	NA	TRBV20-1	TRBJ2-7	TGCAGTGCGGCAGGGGGGAAGGACGAGCAGTACTTC	CSAAGGKDEQYF
many	NA	TRBV20-1	TRBJ2-7	TGCAGTGCCCGGGTGGTACCCTACGAGCAGTACTTC	CSARVVPYEQYF
few	TRBD2	TRBV4-2	TRBJ2-1	TGTGCCAGCAGCGGGACTAGCGGGACCTACAATGAGCAGTTCTTC	CASSGTSGTYNEQFF
few	NA	TRBV2	TRBJ1-1	TGTGCCAGCAGTCGAAGGTTAACTGAAGCTTTCTTT	CASSRRLTEAFF
few	TRBD1	TRBV6-2/TRBV6-3	TRBJ2-1	TGTGCCAGCAGTTTCCCCCAGGGGGCAATCTACAATGAGCAGTTCTTC	CASSFPQGAIYNEQFF
medium-sized	TRBD2	TRBV7-2	TRBJ2-2	TGTGCCAGCAGCGGACTAGCGGGGAACACCGGGGAGCTGTTTTTT	CASSGLAGNTGELFF
NA	NA	TRBV6-2/TRBV6-3	TRBJ1-5	TGTGCCAGCAGCGCCAGTCGAGATCAGCCCCAGCATTTT	CASSASRDQPQHF
few	TRBD2	TRBV4-2	TRBJ2-7	TGTGCCAGCAGGCGGGAGAGCTCCTACGAGCAGTACTTC	CASRRESSYEQYF